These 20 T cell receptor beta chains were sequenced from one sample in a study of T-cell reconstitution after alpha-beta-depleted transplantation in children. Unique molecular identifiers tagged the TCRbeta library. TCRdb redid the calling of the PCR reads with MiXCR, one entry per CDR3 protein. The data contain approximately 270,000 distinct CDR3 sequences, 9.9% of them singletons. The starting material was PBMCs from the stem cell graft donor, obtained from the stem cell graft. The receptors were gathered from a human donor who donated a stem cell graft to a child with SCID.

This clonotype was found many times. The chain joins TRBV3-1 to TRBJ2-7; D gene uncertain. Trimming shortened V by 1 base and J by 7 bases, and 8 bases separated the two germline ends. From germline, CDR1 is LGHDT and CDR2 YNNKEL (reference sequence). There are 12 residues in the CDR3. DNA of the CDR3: TGTGCCAGCAGCCAAGCGGACGGGGAGCAGTACTTC. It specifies CASSQADGEQYF.

Here the CDR3 reads CASGTSGTEQETQYF. The CDR3 coding sequence is TGTGCCAGCGGGACCTCCGGGACAGAGCAAGAGACCCAGTACTTC. The chain recombines TRBV21-1 with TRBJ2-5; the table gives TRBD1 as D, unverified against the DNA. TRBV21-1 is a known pseudogene. The CDR3 loop spans 15 amino acids.

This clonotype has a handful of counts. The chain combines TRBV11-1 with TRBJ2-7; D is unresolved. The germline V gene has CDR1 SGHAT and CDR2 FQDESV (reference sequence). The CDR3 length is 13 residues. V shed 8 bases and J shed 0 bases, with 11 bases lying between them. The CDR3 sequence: CASAPVGSYEQYF. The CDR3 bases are TGTGCCAGCGCGCCCGTGGGCTCCTACGAGCAGTACTTC.

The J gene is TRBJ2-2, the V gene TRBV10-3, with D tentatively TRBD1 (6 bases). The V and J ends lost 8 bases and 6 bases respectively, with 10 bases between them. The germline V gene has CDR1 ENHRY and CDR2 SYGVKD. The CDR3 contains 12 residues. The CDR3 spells CAISRQAGELFF. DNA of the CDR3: TGTGCCATCTCGAGACAGGCCGGGGAGCTGTTTTTT.

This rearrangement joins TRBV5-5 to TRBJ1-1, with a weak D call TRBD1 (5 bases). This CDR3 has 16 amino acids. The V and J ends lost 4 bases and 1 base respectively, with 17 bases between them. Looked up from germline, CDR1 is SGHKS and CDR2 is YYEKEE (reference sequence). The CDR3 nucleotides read TGTGCCAGCAGCCTGGAGGAGGGGCTCCAGAACACTGAAGCTTTCTTT. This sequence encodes CASSLEEGLQNTEAFF.

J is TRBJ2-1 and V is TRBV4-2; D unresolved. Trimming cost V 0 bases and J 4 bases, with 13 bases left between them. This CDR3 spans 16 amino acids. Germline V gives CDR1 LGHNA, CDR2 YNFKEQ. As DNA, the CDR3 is TGTGCCAGCAGCCAAGACGCCGCGGTGGAATACAATGAGCAGTTCTTC. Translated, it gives CASSQDAAVEYNEQFF.

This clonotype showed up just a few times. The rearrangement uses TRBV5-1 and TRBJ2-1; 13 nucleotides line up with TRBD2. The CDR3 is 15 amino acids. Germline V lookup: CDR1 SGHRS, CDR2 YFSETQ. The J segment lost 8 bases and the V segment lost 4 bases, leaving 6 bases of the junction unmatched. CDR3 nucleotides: TGCGCCAGCAGCCGACTAGCGGGGGGAGGGGATGAGCAGTTCTTC. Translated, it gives CASSRLAGGGDEQFF.

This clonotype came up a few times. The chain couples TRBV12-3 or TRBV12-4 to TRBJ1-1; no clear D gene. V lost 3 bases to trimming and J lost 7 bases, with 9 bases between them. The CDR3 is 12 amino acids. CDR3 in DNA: TGTGCCAGCAGTTTCGTACAGTATGAAGCTTTCTTT. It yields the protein CASSFVQYEAFF.

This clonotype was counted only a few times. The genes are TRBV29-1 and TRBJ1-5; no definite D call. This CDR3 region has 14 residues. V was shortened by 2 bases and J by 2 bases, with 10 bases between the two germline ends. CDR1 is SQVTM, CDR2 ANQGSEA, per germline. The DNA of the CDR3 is TGCAGCGTTGAAATGGGCGGGGGCAATCAGCCCCAGCATTTT. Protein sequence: CSVEMGGGNQPQHF.

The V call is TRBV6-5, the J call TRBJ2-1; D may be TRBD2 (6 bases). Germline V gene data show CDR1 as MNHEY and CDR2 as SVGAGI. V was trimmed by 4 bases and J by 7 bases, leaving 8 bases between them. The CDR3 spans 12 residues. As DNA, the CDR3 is TGTGCCAGCAGTTCTAGCGTGAATGAGCAGTTCTTC. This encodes CASSSSVNEQFF.

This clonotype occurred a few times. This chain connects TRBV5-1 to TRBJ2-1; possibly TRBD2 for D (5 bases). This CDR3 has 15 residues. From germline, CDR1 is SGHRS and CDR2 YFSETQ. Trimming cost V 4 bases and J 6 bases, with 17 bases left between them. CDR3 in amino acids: CASSQGGGLGNEQFF. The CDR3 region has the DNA TGCGCCAGCAGCCAAGGTGGAGGTTTGGGCAATGAGCAGTTCTTC.

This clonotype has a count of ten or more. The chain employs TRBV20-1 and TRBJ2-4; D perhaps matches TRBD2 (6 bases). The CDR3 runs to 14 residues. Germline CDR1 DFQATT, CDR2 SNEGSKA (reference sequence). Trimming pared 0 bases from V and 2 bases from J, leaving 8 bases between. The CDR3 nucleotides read TGCAGTGCTAGAGAGGGGGGAACCAAAAACATTCAGTACTTC. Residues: CSAREGGTKNIQYF.

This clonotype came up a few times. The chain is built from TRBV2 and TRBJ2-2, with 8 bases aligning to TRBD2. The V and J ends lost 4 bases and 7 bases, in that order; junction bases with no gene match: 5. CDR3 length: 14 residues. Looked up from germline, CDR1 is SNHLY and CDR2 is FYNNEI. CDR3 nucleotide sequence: TGTGCCAGCAGTGGGACTAGCCGAGTCGGGGAGCTGTTTTTT. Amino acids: CASSGTSRVGELFF.

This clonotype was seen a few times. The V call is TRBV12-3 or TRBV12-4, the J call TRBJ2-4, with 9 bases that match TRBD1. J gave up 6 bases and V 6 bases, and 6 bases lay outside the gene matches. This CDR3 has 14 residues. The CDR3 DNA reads TGTGCCAGCAGCCCCGGACAGGGGATAAACATTCAGTACTTC. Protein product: CASSPGQGINIQYF.

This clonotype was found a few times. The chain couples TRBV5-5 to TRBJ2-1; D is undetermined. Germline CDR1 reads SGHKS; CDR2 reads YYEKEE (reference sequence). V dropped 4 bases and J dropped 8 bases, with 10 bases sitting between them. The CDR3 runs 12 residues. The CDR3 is CASSHQAYEQFF. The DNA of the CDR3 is TGTGCCAGCAGCCACCAGGCTTATGAGCAGTTCTTC.

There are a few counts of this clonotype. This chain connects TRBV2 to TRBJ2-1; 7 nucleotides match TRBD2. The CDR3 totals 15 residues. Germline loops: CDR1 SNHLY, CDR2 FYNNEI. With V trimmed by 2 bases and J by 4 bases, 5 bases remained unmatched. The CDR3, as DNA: TGTGCCAGCAGTGAACTAGCGGAACAATACAATGAGCAGTTCTTC. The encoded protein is CASSELAEQYNEQFF.

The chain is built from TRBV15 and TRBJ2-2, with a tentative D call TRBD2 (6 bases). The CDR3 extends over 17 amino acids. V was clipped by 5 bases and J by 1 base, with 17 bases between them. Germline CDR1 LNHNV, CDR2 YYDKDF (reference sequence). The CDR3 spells CATSGGATRLNTGELFF. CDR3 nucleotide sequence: TGTGCCACCAGCGGAGGGGCGACTAGACTGAACACCGGGGAGCTGTTTTTT.

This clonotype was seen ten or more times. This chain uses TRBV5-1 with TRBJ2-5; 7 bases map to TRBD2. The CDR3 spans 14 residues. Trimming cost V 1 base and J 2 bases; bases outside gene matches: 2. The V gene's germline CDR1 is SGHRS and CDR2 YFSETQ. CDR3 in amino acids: CASSLSGGQETQYF. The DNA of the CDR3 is TGCGCCAGCAGCTTGTCGGGGGGTCAAGAGACCCAGTACTTC.

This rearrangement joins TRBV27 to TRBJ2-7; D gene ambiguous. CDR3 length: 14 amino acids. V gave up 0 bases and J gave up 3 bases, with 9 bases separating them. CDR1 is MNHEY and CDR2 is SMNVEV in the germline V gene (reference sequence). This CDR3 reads CASSLSPKGYEQYF. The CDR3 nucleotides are TGTGCCAGCAGTTTATCCCCAAAGGGCTACGAGCAGTACTTC.

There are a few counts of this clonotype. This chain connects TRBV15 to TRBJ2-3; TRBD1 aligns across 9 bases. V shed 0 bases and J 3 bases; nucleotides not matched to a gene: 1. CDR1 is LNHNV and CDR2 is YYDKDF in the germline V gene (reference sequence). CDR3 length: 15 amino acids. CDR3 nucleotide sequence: TGTGCCACCAGCAGAGATGGACAGGGGACAGATACGCAGTATTTT. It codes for CATSRDGQGTDTQYF. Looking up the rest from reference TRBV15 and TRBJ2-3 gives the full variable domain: DAMVIQNPRYQVTQFGKPVTLSCSQTLNHNVMYWYQQKSSQAPKLLFHYYDKDFNNEADTPDNFQSRRPNTSFCFLDIRSPGLGDTAMYLCATSRDGQGTDTQYFGPGTRLTVL.